The sequence of this T cell receptor (beta chain) was determined in a study of a mutant IDH1 vaccine in newly diagnosed glioma. Study at large: Patients in the study were vaccinated eight times, receiving shots in weeks 1, 3, 5, 7, 11, 15, 19 and 23. Treated patients, about 62% male and roughly 40% female, averaged approximately 40 years of age.

Specified time point: week 11, during vaccination. Every vaccine dose comprised 300 ug of mutant IDH1 20-mer peptide plus topical imiquimod. On this clone itself: Its antigen is currently unknown.

CDR1 and CDR2 from the germline V gene are MNHEY and SVGAGI. This CDR3 has 16 residues. Between the trimmed V and J ends, which lost 0 bases and 3 bases, there was a span of 11 bases. Using immunoSEQ multiplex PCR, the repertoire was profiled, and TCRdb retains in-frame clones only, with some absent. The sample shows under 65,000 clones, 80% of them seen only once. This specimen consisted of PBMCs, obtained from a glioma patient whose treatment included an IDH1 peptide vaccine. This rearrangement joins TRBV6-5 to TRBJ2-2; TRBD1 is a possible D gene (5 bases). The sequence came from a man over 45 with glioma. The CDR3 DNA is TGTGCCAGCAGTTACTCGAGAGACAGACACACCGGGGAGCTGTTTTTT. Amino acid sequence: CASSYSRDRHTGELFF.